This T cell receptor beta chain emerged from a study of brain metastases from non-small cell lung cancer (dated by TCRdb to about 2019). Notes on the research overall: The study profiled the immune microenvironment of paired resected primary tumors and brain metastases taken from patients with non-small-cell lung cancer. Overall results and qualifications from the work: TCR repertoires were found to be largely shared between paired brain metastases and primary tumors, although sparse T-cell densities were observed in the brain metastases. Lower T-cell infiltration was exhibited by brain metastases compared with primary tumors (P < 0.001). T-cell clones appeared expanded in 60% to 75% of brain metastases relative to the matched primary tumors.

Concerning this clone itself: The antigen this receptor binds is unknown. No much larger clonotype is one base removed from it; base qualities were not supplied.

The cohort comprised over 35 patients with surgically resected non-small-cell lung cancer who had both primary tumor and brain metastasis specimens. The tumor specimens used were formalin-fixed, paraffin-embedded tissues taken from archives. Based on the germline V gene (reference sequence), the CDR1 and CDR2 sequences are WNHNN and SYGVQD. Deletion took 2 bases off V and 2 bases off J, with a span of 11 bases between the germline ends. The CDR3 starts with the cysteine, ends with the phenylalanine, and has 15 residues. Here the CDR3 DNA is all that survives: 45 bases in frame from base 1. The library was generated by the immunoSEQ multiplex PCR assay. T-cell receptor beta chain repertoire sequencing was carried out together with a 770-gene immune expression panel. In its TCRdb copy, this immuneACCESS table keeps in-frame sequences only and misses some clones. Where compared with another copy, unresolved V genes explain less than half of these, and the others have no known cause. For this sample the table gives about 2,300 clones, of which 85% were detected only once. The ten largest clonotypes hold over 5% of the sample.

The chain is made from TRBV10-1 and TRBJ2-3; TRBD2 could be the D gene, as 7 bases match. Specimen: primary lung tumor tissue. The cell subset or site label of this sample denotes: primary lung tumor paired with brain metastasis. The receptor was derived from a donor aged 40 or older with non-small cell lung cancer. The sequenced DNA is TGCGCCAGCAGTGAGAGGGGGGGGTACACAGATACGCAGTATTTT. This encodes CASSERGGYTDTQYF.